The clone carrying this T cell receptor (beta chain) was picked up a small number of times. Its antigen is not known. The TCR beta library used iRepertoire HTBI primers with Arm-PCR amplification of CDR3. TCRdb independently ran MiXCR on the multiplex PCR reads; one entry per CDR3 protein. There are under 500,000 distinct CDR3 sequences in the sample; about 16% occur only once, and about 10% lies in the top ten. The time point was: newly diagnosed GD, antithyroid drugs for less than 3 months. RNA from PBMCs was the source of the TCR library. This sample stems from a study of regulatory T cells in long-lasting Graves disease. The study, taken as a whole, reports: Persistent Graves' patients possessed reduced TCR diversity relative to recently diagnosed ones.

With V trimmed by 4 bases and J by 4 bases, 4 bases remained unmatched. This CDR3 comprises 14 residues. The same sample was also studied in work on T cells in Graves' hyperthyroidism and ophthalmopathy. As reported in that work: First-round RT-PCR of the TCR CDR3 relied on the HTBI primer set. Blood also showed most of the thyroid clonotypes that were expanded above 0.001. Prediction of ophthalmopathy progression came a median 6.5 months pre-onset.

The chain uses TRBV12-3 or TRBV12-4 and TRBJ2-7, with 10 nucleotides matching TRBD1. The material sequenced was peripheral blood mononuclear cells (PBMCs), taken at new diagnosis, from a patient treated with antithyroid drugs. This receptor was obtained from a woman in her twenties or thirties with Graves disease. CDR3 protein: CASSSDRGRYEQYF. The DNA of the CDR3 is TGTGCCAGCAGTTCCGACAGGGGGCGTTACGAGCAGTACTTC.